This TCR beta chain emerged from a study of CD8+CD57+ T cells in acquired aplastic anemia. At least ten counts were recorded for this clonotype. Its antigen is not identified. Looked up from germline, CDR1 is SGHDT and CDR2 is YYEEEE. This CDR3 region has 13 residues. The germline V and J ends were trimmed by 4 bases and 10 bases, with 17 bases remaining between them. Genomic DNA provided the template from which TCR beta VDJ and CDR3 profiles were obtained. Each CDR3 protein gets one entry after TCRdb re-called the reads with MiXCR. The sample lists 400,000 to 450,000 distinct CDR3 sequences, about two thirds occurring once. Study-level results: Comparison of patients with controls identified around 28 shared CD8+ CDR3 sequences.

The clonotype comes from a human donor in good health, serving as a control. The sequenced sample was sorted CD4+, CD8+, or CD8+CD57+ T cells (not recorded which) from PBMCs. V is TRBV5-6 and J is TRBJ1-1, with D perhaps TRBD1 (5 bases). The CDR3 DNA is TGTGCCAGCAGCCTCCGGGACCTGGGGGGAGCTTTCTTT. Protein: CASSLRDLGGAFF. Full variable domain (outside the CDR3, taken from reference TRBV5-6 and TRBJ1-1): DAGVTQSPTHLIKTRGQQVTLRCSPKSGHDTVSWYQQALGQGPQFIFQYYEEEERQRGNFPDRFSGHQFPNYSSELNVNALLLGDSALYLCASSLRDLGGAFFGQGTRLTVV.